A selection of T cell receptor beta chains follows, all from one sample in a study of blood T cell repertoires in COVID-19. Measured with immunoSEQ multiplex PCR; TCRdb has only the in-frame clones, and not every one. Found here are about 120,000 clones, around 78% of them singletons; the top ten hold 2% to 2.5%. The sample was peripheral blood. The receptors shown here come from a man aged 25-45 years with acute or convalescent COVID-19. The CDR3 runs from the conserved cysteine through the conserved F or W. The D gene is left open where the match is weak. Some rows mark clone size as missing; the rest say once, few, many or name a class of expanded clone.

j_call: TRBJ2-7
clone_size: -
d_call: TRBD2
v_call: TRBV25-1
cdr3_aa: CASSENWGGSYEQYF
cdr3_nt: TGTGCCAGCAGTGAAAATTGGGGGGGATCCTACGAGCAGTACTTC

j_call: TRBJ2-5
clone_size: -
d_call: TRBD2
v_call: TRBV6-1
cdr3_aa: CASSDIAGGQETQYF
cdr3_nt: TGTGCCAGCAGTGACATTGCGGGAGGGCAGGAGACCCAGTACTTC

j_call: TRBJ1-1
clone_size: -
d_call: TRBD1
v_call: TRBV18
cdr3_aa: CASSPKTGLTEAFF
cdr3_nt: TGTGCCAGCTCACCTAAGACAGGGTTGACTGAAGCTTTCTTT

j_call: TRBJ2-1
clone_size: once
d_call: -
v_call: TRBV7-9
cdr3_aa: CASSWELSNEQFF
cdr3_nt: TGTGCCAGCAGCTGGGAGCTGTCCAATGAGCAGTTCTTC

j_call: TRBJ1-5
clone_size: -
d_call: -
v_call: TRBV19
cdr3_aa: CASSMAGKNQPQHF
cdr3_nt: TGTGCCAGTAGTATGGCAGGGAAGAATCAGCCCCAGCATTTT

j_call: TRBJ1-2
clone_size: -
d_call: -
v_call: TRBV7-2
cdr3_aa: CASSPKPYGYTF
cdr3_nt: TGTGCCAGCAGCCCCAAGCCCTATGGCTACACCTTC

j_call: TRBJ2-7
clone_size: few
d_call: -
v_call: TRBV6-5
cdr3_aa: CASSYSHSNEQYF
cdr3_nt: TGTGCCAGCAGTTACTCGCACAGCAACGAGCAGTACTTC

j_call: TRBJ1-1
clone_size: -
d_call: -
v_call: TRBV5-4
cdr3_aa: CASSLESGGRRNTEAFF
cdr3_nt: TGTGCCAGCAGCTTGGAAAGTGGAGGACGGAGGAACACTGAAGCTTTCTTT

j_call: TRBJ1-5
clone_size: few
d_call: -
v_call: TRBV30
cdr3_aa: CAWSEGASNQPQHF
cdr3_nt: TGTGCCTGGAGCGAAGGGGCTAGCAATCAGCCCCAGCATTTT

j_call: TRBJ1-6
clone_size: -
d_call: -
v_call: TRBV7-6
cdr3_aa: CASSSRTDYNSPLHF
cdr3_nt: TGTGCCAGCAGCAGCCGGACAGACTATAATTCACCCCTCCACTTT

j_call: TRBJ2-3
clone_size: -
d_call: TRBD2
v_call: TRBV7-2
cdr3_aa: CASSLQAGGLTDTQYF
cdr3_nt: TGTGCCAGCAGCTTACAAGCGGGGGGGCTCACAGATACGCAGTATTTT

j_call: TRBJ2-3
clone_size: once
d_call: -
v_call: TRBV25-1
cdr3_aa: CASSDPTTPSRDTQYF
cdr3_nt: TGTGCCAGCAGTGATCCGACTACACCCTCCCGGGATACGCAGTATTTT

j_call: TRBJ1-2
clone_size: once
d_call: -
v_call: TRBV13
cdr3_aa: CASSPQGRVGSYGYTF
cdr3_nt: TGTGCCAGCAGCCCCCAGGGCAGGGTCGGGTCCTATGGCTACACCTTC

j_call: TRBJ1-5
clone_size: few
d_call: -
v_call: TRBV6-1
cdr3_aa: CASSEVGGRINQPQHF
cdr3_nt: TGTGCCAGCAGTGAAGTTGGCGGGCGCATTAATCAGCCCCAGCATTTT

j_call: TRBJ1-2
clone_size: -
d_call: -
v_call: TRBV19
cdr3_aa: CASSMGTGYHYGYTF
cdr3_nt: TGTGCCAGTAGTATGGGAACAGGGTATCATTATGGCTACACCTTC

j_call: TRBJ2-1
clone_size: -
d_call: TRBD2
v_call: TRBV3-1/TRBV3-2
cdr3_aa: CASSRPSGVYNEQFF
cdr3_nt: TGTGCCAGCAGCCGACCTAGCGGGGTATACAATGAGCAGTTCTTC

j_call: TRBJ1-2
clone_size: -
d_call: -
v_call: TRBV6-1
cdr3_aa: CASSEFGEVNYGYTF
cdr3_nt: TGTGCCAGCAGTGAATTCGGGGAAGTGAACTATGGCTACACCTTC

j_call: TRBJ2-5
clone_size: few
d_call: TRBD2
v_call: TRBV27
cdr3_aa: CASSSGTSGRGFRETQYF
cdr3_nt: TGTGCCAGCAGTTCAGGGACTAGCGGGAGGGGATTTCGAGAGACCCAGTACTTC

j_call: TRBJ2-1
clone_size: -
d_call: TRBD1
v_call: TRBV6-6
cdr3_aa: CASEDRANEQFF
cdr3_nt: TGTGCCAGCGAAGACAGGGCCAATGAGCAGTTCTTC

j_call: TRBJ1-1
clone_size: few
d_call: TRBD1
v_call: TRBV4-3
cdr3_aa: CASSQDTRDSTEAFF
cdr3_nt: TGCGCCAGCAGCCAAGACACTCGGGACAGCACTGAAGCTTTCTTT

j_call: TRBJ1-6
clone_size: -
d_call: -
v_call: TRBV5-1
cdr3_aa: CASSLASYGTINSPLHF
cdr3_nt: TGCGCCAGCAGCTTGGCCTCGTATGGGACAATTAATTCACCCCTCCACTTT

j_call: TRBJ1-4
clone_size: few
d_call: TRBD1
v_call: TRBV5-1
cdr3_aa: CASSLVGTGNEKLFF
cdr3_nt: TGCGCCAGCAGCTTGGTCGGGACAGGGAATGAAAAACTGTTTTTT

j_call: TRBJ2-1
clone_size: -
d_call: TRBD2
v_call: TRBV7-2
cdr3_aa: CASSLEGRGKFFF
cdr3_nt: TGTGCCAGCAGCTTAGAGGGGCGGGGGAAGTTTTTCTTC

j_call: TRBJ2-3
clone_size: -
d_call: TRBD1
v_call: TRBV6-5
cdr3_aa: CASSYGTVTDTQYF
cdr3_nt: TGTGCCAGCAGTTACGGGACAGTCACAGATACGCAGTATTTT

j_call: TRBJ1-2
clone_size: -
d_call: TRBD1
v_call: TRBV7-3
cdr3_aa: CASSLSADRGHGYTF
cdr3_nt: TGTGCCAGCAGCTTAAGCGCGGACAGGGGTCATGGCTACACCTTC

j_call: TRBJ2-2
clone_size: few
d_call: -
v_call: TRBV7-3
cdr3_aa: CASSLTRETGELFF
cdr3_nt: TGTGCCAGCAGCTTAACGCGGGAAACCGGGGAGCTGTTTTTT